The source of this T cell receptor (beta chain) is a study of PD-1 blockade in classical Hodgkin lymphoma. Study in general: Nivolumab was given intravenously to patients at 3 mg/kg every 2 weeks.

The study's findings and limits: Partial responders and progressors had significantly lower baseline TCR diversity.

Sequencing was performed with immunoSEQ multiplex PCR; in TCRdb, only in-frame clones are kept and a portion is missing. The data contain under 80,000 clones, about 85% of them singletons. Concerning this clone: Its antigen is still unknown.

Stated time point: cycle 4 day 1 (C4D1), after about 6 weeks of nivolumab. Each patient's relapse followed autologous stem cell transplantation, and brentuximab vedotin exposure varied. CDR1 is MNHEY, CDR2 SVGAGI, per germline. The CDR3 is made up of 14 amino acids. Trimming removed 0 bases from V and 2 bases from J, with 4 bases in between. The sequence derives from a human donor with classical Hodgkin lymphoma. V usage is TRBV6-5 and J usage is TRBJ1-4; D is unresolved. Sequenced here: peripheral blood mononuclear cells (PBMCs), sampled before the fourth cycle of nivolumab. The CDR3 coding sequence is TGTGCCAGCAGTTACTCGGACACTAATGAAAAACTGTTTTTT. The encoded protein is CASSYSDTNEKLFF.